This T cell receptor (beta chain) comes out of a study of shared clonotypes between healthy human individuals. Repertoires were generated with immunoSEQ multiplex PCR, while TCRdb's copy carries only in-frame clones and drops some. In the table there are approximately 2,200,000 clones, 85% to 95% of which are singletons. Naive CD8 populations comprised CD45RO-negative cells positively selected for CCR7, excluding terminally differentiated effector memory CD45RA+ cells. The donors, healthy adults who were HIV-negative, had experienced no recent acute infections or vaccinations. Deletions cut 3 bases from V and 2 bases from J, with 14 bases between. CDR1 and CDR2 (germline): SEHNR, FQNEAQ (reference sequence). This CDR3 is built from 15 residues.

This sequence originates from a man younger than 35 in good health. Some clones in this sample may be carry-over from other donors' samples. The chain combines TRBV7-9 with TRBJ2-7; D is uncertain. The specimen sequenced was naive CD8+ T cells from PBMCs. CDR3 bases: TGTGCCAGCAGCTTGGCCCTCGCTTTGACCTACGAGCAGTACTTC. This translates into CASSLALALTYEQYF.